This T cell receptor (beta chain) was documented in a study of T-cell reconstitution after alpha-beta-depleted transplantation in children. For TCRbeta, the library was prepared with unique molecular identifiers. Each CDR3 protein gets one entry after TCRdb re-called the PCR reads with MiXCR. The sample has roughly 400,000 distinct CDR3 sequences; roughly 20% are singletons. The specimen comprised PBMCs from the stem cell graft donor, sampled from the stem cell graft. The TCR comes from a human donor who donated a stem cell graft to a child with acute myeloid leukemia.

The chain's CDR3 is CAWGSGNEKLFF. Here the CDR3 DNA reads TGTGCCTGGGGCTCGGGTAATGAAAAACTGTTTTTT. The V gene is TRBV30, the J gene TRBJ1-4; unclear D gene. The V gene lost 5 bases and the J gene lost 4 bases, with 8 bases spanning the gap. The CDR3 runs to 12 residues. Germline lookup yields CDR1 GTSNPN and CDR2 SVGIG (reference sequence).